Listed here is a single TCR beta chain. Its antigen is as yet unknown. This record belongs to a study of cytomegalovirus exposure and HLA in healthy donors. Study conclusions and caveats: Per published reports, the classifier diagnosed cytomegalovirus status with high specificity and sensitivity. TCR beta chains numbering more than 150 were designated cytomegalovirus-associated.

Repertoires were generated with immunoSEQ multiplex PCR, while TCRdb's copy carries only in-frame clones and drops some. Here the sample spans approximately 99,000 clones, approximately 85% being singletons. This clonotype was sampled from a woman between 18 and 30 years old in good health and CMV-seronegative. Sample: PBMCs.

The CDR3 DNA reads TGCGCCAGCAGCTTGGCCTTACAGGGTGACAATTCACCCCTCCACTTT. Its protein is CASSLALQGDNSPLHF. The chain joins TRBV5-1 to TRBJ1-6; D is perhaps TRBD1 (6 bases). Trimming removed 0 bases from V and 7 bases from J, with 14 bases in between. The CDR3 is made up of 16 amino acids. CDR1 and CDR2 from the germline V gene are SGHRS and YFSETQ.